This TCR beta chain is drawn from a study of CD8+CD57+ T cells in acquired aplastic anemia. Study results and limitations: CD8+ Simpson's diversity in patients was not significantly different from that in controls. Patients and controls had in common approximately 29 CD8+ CDR3 sequences.

The CDR3 covers 16 residues. V lost 2 bases, J lost 0 bases, and 11 bases lay in between. Germline V gene sequence: CDR1 LNHDA, CDR2 SQIVND (reference sequence). TCR beta VDJ and CDR3 profiles were obtained from a genomic DNA template. From the reads, TCRdb called clonotypes with MiXCR, one entry per CDR3 protein. This sample yields about 160,000 distinct CDR3 sequences, of which around 75% are seen a single time; around 45% belongs to the top ten. On this clonotype: Its antigen remains unknown.

Those patients picked for sequencing had displayed CD8+CD57+ cell expansion on flow cytometry. Each of the patients presented with severe acquired aplastic anemia. The sequence came from a human donor with aplastic anemia. The sequencing input was sorted CD4+, CD8+, or CD8+CD57+ T cells (not recorded which) from PBMCs. The V gene is TRBV19, the J gene TRBJ1-3; D perhaps matches TRBD1 (6 bases). The CDR3 nucleotides are TGTGCCAGTAGTATATGGGACATGGCCTCTGGAAACACCATATATTTT. This gives the protein CASSIWDMASGNTIYF.